This T cell receptor beta chain is from a study of identical twins. As regards this clonotype: Antigen: not known.

The CDR3 sequence is 13 residues long. The germline V and J ends were trimmed by 8 bases and 4 bases, with 12 bases remaining between them. The germline gives CDR1 SNHLY, CDR2 FYNNEI. A single record per CDR3 protein comes from TCRdb applying MiXCR to the 5' RACE reads. Altogether under 1 million distinct CDR3 sequences are present, 9% to 15% being singletons, with the ten largest covering around 1.5%. Whole-study findings and limits: Within monozygotic twins, out-of-frame TCR alpha sharing was underestimated by the models.

These data also featured in a second study, about yellow fever vaccine responses in identical twins.

This receptor was taken from a woman under 30 in good health. The V and J genes are TRBV2 and TRBJ1-5; D perhaps matches TRBD1 (5 bases). Sequenced input: PBMCs. CDR3 sequence reads: CASCGEGNQPQHF. For the CDR3, the DNA is TGTGCCAGCTGCGGGGAGGGGAATCAGCCCCAGCATTTT.